This T cell receptor (beta chain) was sequenced in a study of shared T cell receptors in the human thymus (dated by TCRdb to the early 2020s). Context from the whole study: The study examined how the human thymus generates shared, self-reactive T-cell receptor alpha chains.

CDR1 and CDR2, looked up from the germline V gene, are LGHNT and FRNRAP. The V and J ends are trimmed by 6 bases and 8 bases, leaving 28 bases between them. The CDR3, cysteine through phenylalanine, is 17 amino acids long. Only CDR3 DNA is held: 51 bases, read in frame from base 1. The library was made by the immunoSEQ multiplex PCR assay. TCRdb holds this immuneACCESS table with in-frame rearrangements only. Some clones are missing; in checked studies, unresolved V genes explain under half, and the rest has no known cause. For this sample there are 600,000 to 900,000 clones; 80% to 90% appear just once. The leading ten clones occupy more than 0.01% of the sample. The sample holds a few counts of this clone. What antigen it recognizes has not been identified. No per-base quality is available; no much larger clone lies one base away. A further study also used this sample, focusing on human thymus T cells. As noted in the second study: In Finland, the donors were immunologically healthy infants who were having open corrective cardiac surgery for congenital heart defects. The thymus tissue came from surgical resects taken out during corrective cardiac surgery. Usage of V and J gene segments appeared to be biased in both the thymic and the peripheral blood repertoires. According to the related research, thymic TCR repertoires were highly overlapping among unrelated individuals. The study described the TCR alpha and beta repertoires in fewer than 10 infant thymus samples and a handful of matching peripheral blood samples. The infant donors were roughly 7 to 244 days old, and the cohort included five to seven males and two females. Thymocytes were mechanically released from the tissue and were stored as pellets of roughly 9-33 million cells at -70 degrees C. Genomic DNA was extracted from frozen cell pellets with a QIAsymphony instrument. The immunoSEQ multiplex PCR assay was used to amplify the TCRB and TCRAD loci from a standardized quantity of quality-controlled genomic DNA. Amplicons spanned the V(D)J region at a length sufficient to cover the CDR3 and identify V and J genes. Amplicon sequencing was performed on an Illumina platform through the commercial immunoSEQ service. Primer bias and sequencing errors were corrected as previously described, and TCRAD and TCRB definitions were based on the IMGT database. Repertoires were analysed with immunoSEQ Analyzer 3.0 and VDJTools, covering basic statistics, V/J segment usage, diversity estimates, rarefaction and pairwise overlap. Diversity was estimated using the Chao1, ChaoE, Efron-Thisted, Shannon and inverse Simpson indices, and was also estimated on datasets down-sampled to the size of the smallest sample. Repertoire overlap was assessed by strict matching of CDR3 nucleotide sequence, V gene and J gene, and clustering was done by Jaccard-based multidimensional scaling. Thymus samples yielded on average around 810,000 unique TCRB clonotypes, compared with around 91,000 from blood samples.

The sequenced sample consisted of thymocytes. The receptor was derived from a girl under two years old with a congenital heart defect. Donor details come from another sample of the same person, matched by shared clones. The chain is assembled from TRBV12-5 and TRBJ1-2; TRBD1 might be the D gene, on 6 matching bases. The DNA sequence follows: TGTGCTAGTGGCCTTCTAATAACTGGACGCAGGGGTGTGGGCTACACCTTC. The encoded protein is CASGLLITGRRGVGYTF.